The 17 T cell receptor beta chains below were found in one sample sequenced in a study of regulatory T cells in long-lasting Graves disease. TCR beta libraries were built with iRepertoire HTBI primers and Arm-PCR of CDR3 regions. TCRdb reprocessed the multiplex PCR reads via MiXCR and lists one record per CDR3 protein. The sample carries around 250,000 distinct CDR3 sequences, 18% recorded once. Indicated time point: newly diagnosed GD, antithyroid drugs for less than 3 months. From PBMCs, RNA was extracted and then used to make the TCR library. Another study also made use of these data, one on T cells in Graves' hyperthyroidism and ophthalmopathy.

The material was peripheral blood mononuclear cells (PBMCs), obtained at new diagnosis, from a patient treated with antithyroid drugs. The receptors derive from a woman in her twenties or thirties with Graves disease.

This clonotype was observed at least ten times. The V gene is TRBV20-1, the J gene TRBJ1-5; 7 nucleotides align to TRBD1. Trimming at V came to 2 bases and at J to 5 bases, leaving 6 bases not matched to a gene. Germline CDR1 DFQATT, CDR2 SNEGSKA (reference sequence). CDR3 length equals 14 residues. CDR3 protein: CSARRQGGYQPQHF. CDR3 nucleotide sequence: TGCAGTGCTAGACGACAGGGAGGGTATCAGCCCCAGCATTTT.

This clonotype has just one count. This chain connects TRBV20-1 to TRBJ1-6; TRBD1 aligns across 9 bases. V lost 1 base, J lost 8 bases, and 3 bases stayed unmatched. Germline CDR1 reads DFQATT; CDR2 reads SNEGSKA (reference sequence). The CDR3 has 14 residues. CDR3: CSARVGTGHSPLHF. In DNA, the CDR3 is TGCAGTGCTAGAGTGGGGACAGGGCATTCACCCCTCCACTTT.

Many counts were recorded for this clonotype. The chain joins TRBV20-1 to TRBJ1-4; the D is unclear. V was shortened by 5 bases and J by 3 bases, with 10 bases between the two germline ends. Germline CDR1 reads DFQATT; CDR2 reads SNEGSKA (reference sequence). This CDR3 is built from 13 residues. CDR3 loop: CSAWEGPNEKLFF. Written as DNA, the CDR3 is TGCAGTGCTTGGGAGGGCCCTAATGAAAAACTGTTTTTT.

In regard to this clonotype: One end of the junction fails to match germline, which may point to a read error. This chain connects TRBV13 to TRBJ2-3; D remains ambiguous. The CDR3 is made up of 14 amino acids. Germline V lookup: CDR1 PRHDT, CDR2 FYEKMQ (reference sequence). The CDR3 DNA sequence: TGCGCCAGCAGTTTTTGCTGGTGCACAGATACGCAGTATTTT. Amino acids: CASSFCWCTDTQYF.

This clonotype was seen a handful of times. Only one base separates this from a far larger clonotype, so it likely reflects a read error. The chain carries TRBV11-3 and TRBJ2-7; the D is unclear. Germline values: CDR1 SGHNT, CDR2 YENEEA. The CDR3 length is 13 residues. CDR3 loop: CASSAVSSYEQCF. The CDR3 DNA follows: TGTGCCAGCAGCGCAGTGAGTTCCTACGAGCAGTGCTTC.

V usage is TRBV6-1 and J usage is TRBJ2-7, with D uncertain. The CDR3 contains 13 residues. Trimming cost V 2 bases and J 2 bases, with 7 bases left between them. Germline V gene data show CDR1 as MNHNS and CDR2 as SASEGT. CDR3 amino acids: CASSESRPYEQYF. Written as DNA, the CDR3 is TGTGCCAGCAGTGAATCGAGGCCCTACGAGCAGTACTTC.

The table lists this clonotype with many counts. This chain joins TRBV11-2 and TRBJ2-7; tentatively, D is TRBD1 (6 bases). The CDR3 is 16 amino acids. Trimming took 6 bases from V and 0 from J, leaving 18 bases between them. Germline V lookup: CDR1 SGHAT, CDR2 FQNNGV. This CDR3 is CASRRTTGQSSYEQYF. The CDR3 DNA is TGTGCCAGCAGAAGAACCACAGGGCAGAGCTCCTACGAGCAGTACTTC.

The table lists this clonotype with many counts. As DNA, the CDR3 is TGTGCCAGCAGCTTTCCCCGGGCCTCCGGCAGAGAGACCCAGTACTTC. Encoded protein: CASSFPRASGRETQYF. The chain has TRBV7-2 and TRBJ2-5, with D unclear. V dropped 3 bases and J dropped 4 bases, with 18 bases sitting between them. CDR3 length equals 16 residues. The germline gives CDR1 SGHTA, CDR2 FQGNSA.

This clonotype was counted many times. The chain employs TRBV18 and TRBJ2-1; maybe TRBD1 (5 bases). There are 16 residues in the CDR3. Germline CDR1 reads KGHSH; CDR2 reads LQKENI. V lost 2 bases and J 4 bases, leaving 15 bases between the germline ends. The CDR3 DNA is TGTGCCAGCTCACCATCCCAGGGTTTATCTTACAATGAGCAGTTCTTC. Translating it yields CASSPSQGLSYNEQFF. Looking up the rest from reference TRBV18 and TRBJ2-1 gives the full variable domain: NAGVMQNPRHLVRRRGQEARLRCSPMKGHSHVYWYRQLPEEGLKFMVYLQKENIIDESGMPKERFSAEFPKEGPSILRIQQVVRGDSAAYFCASSPSQGLSYNEQFFGPGTRLTVL.

This clonotype was detected many times. The chain joins TRBV11-1 to TRBJ2-2; 7 bases fit TRBD1. Germline V gene lookup returns CDR1 SGHAT and CDR2 FQDESV (reference sequence). This CDR3 comprises 17 residues. Unmatched junction bases numbered 10, after V lost 5 bases and J lost 1 base. The CDR3 loop reads CASSTPRQGLNTGELFF. Written as DNA, the CDR3 is TGTGCCAGCAGCACCCCTAGACAGGGCTTGAACACCGGGGAGCTGTTTTTT.

Concerning this clonotype: A much larger clone lies one base from this, so it may be a read error. This chain uses TRBV6-5 with TRBJ2-7, with 7 bases identical to TRBD1. V dropped 2 bases and J dropped 5; count of bases not matched to a gene: 6. Germline assignment: CDR1 MNHEY and CDR2 SVGAGI. The CDR3 sequence is 14 residues long. CDR3 in DNA: TGTGCCAGCAGTTACGGGCAGGGGGTCCACGAGCAGTACTTC. This encodes CASSYGQGVHEQYF.

In its sample, this clonotype was seen once. One base separates it from a far larger clone, so it is likely a read error. Without the conserved terminal phenylalanine or tryptophan, this CDR3 likely stems from a read error. CDR3 sequence: CASSLRPESEAFL. CDR3 nucleotide sequence: TGTGCCAGCAGTCTCCGACCCGAGTCTGAAGCTTTCCTT. The chain combines TRBV3-1 with TRBJ1-1; no clear D gene. Germline lookup yields CDR1 LGHDT and CDR2 YNNKEL (reference sequence). Trimming shortened V by 6 bases and J by 6 bases, and 14 bases separated the two germline ends. The CDR3 is 13 residues long.

The table lists this clonotype with many counts. The chain joins TRBV20-1 to TRBJ1-1, with TRBD1 matching over 10 bases. This CDR3 region has 14 residues. Trimming took 3 bases from V and 5 from J; bases not matched to a gene: 6. The germline V gene has CDR1 DFQATT and CDR2 SNEGSKA (reference sequence). This CDR3 reads CSASGTGDGTEAFF. CDR3 in DNA: TGCAGTGCTAGTGGGACAGGGGACGGAACTGAAGCTTTCTTT.

Many counts were recorded for this clonotype. The chain combines TRBV3-1 with TRBJ1-3; D remains ambiguous. Trimming pared 3 bases from V and 4 bases from J, leaving 22 bases between. Germline loops: CDR1 LGHDT, CDR2 YNNKEL (reference sequence). The CDR3 is 18 amino acids. CDR3 DNA: TGTGCCAGCAGCCAGTCATGGGGAGGAGCCCTCTGGGGAAACACCATATATTTT. Amino acids: CASSQSWGGALWGNTIYF.

This clonotype appeared many times. V and J are TRBV12-3 or TRBV12-4 and TRBJ1-2; no reliable D call. CDR3 size: 13 residues. Trimming cost V 4 bases and J 4 bases, with 10 bases left between them. The CDR3 region is CASSYSGVYGYTF. DNA of the CDR3: TGTGCCAGCAGTTATTCCGGGGTCTATGGCTACACCTTC.

At least ten counts were recorded for this clonotype. The chain uses TRBV10-2 and TRBJ1-1; D gene uncertain. The length of the CDR3 is 14 residues. The germline V and J ends were trimmed by 0 bases and 0 bases, with 5 bases remaining between them. The germline gives CDR1 WSHSY, CDR2 SAAADI. The CDR3 reads CASSESILNTEAFF. Here the CDR3 DNA reads TGCGCCAGCAGTGAGTCGATCTTGAACACTGAAGCTTTCTTT.

A remark on this clonotype: Being one base from a much bigger clone, this may be a read error. Here the CDR3 omits its conserved ending phenylalanine or tryptophan, so a read error is the likely source. V and J are TRBV6-2 or TRBV6-3 and TRBJ1-1, with 7 bases matching TRBD1. CDR3 length: 12 amino acids. Unmatched junction bases numbered 3, after V lost 7 bases and J lost 4 bases. Germline V CDR1 and CDR2: MNHEY, SVGEGT. The CDR3 bases are TGTGCCAGCAAGACAGGGAGCACTGAAGCTTTCGTT. It is translated as CASKTGSTEAFV.